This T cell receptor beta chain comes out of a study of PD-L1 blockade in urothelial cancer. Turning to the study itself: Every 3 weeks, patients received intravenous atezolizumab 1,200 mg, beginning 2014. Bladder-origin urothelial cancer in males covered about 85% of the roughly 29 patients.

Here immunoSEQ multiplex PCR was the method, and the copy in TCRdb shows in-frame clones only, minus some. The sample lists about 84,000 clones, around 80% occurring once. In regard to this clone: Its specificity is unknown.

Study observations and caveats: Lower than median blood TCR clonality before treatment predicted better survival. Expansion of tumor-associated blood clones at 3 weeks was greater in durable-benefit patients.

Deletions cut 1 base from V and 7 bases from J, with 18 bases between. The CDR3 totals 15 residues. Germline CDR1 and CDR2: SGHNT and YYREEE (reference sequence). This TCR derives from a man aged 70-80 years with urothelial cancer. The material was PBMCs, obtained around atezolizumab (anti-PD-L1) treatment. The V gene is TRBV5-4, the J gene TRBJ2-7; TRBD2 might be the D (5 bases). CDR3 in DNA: TGTGCCAGCAGCTTGATGATCGGACGTTCGGGGGAGCAGTACTTC. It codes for CASSLMIGRSGEQYF. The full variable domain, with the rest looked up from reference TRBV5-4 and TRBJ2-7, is ETGVTQSPTHLIKTRGQQVTLRCSSQSGHNTVSWYQQALGQGPQFIFQYYREEENGRGNFPPRFSGLQFPNYSSELNVNALELDDSALYLCASSLMIGRSGEQYFGPGTRLTVT.